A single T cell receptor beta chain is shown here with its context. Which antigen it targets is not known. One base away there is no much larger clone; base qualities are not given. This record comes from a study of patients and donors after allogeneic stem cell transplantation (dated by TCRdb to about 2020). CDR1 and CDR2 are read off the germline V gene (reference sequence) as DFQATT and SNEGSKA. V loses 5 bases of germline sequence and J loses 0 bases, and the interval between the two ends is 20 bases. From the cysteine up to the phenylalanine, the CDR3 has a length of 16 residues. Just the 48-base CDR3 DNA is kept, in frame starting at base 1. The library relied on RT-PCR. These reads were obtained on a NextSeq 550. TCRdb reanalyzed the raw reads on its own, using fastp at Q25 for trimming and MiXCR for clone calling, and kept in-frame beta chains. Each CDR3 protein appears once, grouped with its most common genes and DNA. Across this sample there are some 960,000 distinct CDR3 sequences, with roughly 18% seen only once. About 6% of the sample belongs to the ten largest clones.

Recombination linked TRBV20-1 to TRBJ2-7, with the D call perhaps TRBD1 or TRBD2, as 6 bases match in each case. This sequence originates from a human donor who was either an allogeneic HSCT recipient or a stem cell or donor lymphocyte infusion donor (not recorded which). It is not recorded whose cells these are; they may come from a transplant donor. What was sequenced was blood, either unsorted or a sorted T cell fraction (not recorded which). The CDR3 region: CSAPPGGGDLSYEQYF. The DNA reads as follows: TGCAGTGCTCCACCTGGGGGCGGGGACCTCTCCTACGAGCAGTACTTC.